The T cell receptor (beta chain) under discussion was sequenced for a study of T cells after yellow fever vaccination. Trimming left V 3 bases short and J 8 bases short, with 10 bases between. The germline V gene has CDR1 KGHSH and CDR2 LQKENI. The CDR3 is made up of 12 amino acids. Points from the study as a whole: It was the secondary response that reached its peak faster, day 5 versus 15, but it was weaker.

To note about this clonotype: Its target is unknown.

TCRdb processed the 5' RACE reads anew with MiXCR; each CDR3 protein has one entry. The repertoire holds approximately 510,000 distinct CDR3 sequences, with about a fifth as singletons. This chain joins TRBV18 and TRBJ1-1; a weak D match, TRBD1 (5 bases). This specimen was PBMCs, taken 21 days after the first yellow fever vaccination. The receptor's source is a young man who received the YFV17D yellow fever vaccine. Written as DNA, the CDR3 is TGTGCCAGCTCACCGCTTCCAGGGGAAGCTTTCTTT. Translation: CASSPLPGEAFF.